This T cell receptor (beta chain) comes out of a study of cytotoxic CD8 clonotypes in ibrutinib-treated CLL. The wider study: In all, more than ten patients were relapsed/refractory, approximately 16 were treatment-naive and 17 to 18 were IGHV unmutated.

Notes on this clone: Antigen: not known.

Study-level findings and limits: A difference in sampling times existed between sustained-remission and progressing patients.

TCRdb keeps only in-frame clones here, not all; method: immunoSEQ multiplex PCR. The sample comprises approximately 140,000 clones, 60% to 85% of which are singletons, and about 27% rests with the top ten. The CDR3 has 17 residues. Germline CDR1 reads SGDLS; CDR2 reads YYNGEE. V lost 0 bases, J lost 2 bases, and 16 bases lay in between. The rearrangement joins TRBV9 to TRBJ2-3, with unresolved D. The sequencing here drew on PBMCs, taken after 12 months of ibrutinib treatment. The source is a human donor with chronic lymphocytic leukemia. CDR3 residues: CASSVEAKLTYTDTQYF. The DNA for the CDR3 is TGTGCCAGCAGCGTAGAGGCGAAGCTCACGTACACAGATACGCAGTATTTT.